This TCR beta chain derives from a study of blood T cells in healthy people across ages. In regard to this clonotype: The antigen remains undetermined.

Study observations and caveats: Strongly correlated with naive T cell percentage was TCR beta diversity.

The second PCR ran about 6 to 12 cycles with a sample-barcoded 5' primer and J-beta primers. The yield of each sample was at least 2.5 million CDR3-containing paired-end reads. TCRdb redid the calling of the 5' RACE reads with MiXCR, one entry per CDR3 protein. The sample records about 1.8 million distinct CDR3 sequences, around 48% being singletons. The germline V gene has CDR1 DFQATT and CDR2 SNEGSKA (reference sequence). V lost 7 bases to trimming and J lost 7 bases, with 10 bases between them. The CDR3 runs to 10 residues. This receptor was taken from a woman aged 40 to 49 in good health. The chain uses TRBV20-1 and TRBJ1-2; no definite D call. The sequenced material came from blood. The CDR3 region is CSVTIGGYTF. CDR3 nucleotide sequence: TGCAGTGTAACGATAGGTGGCTACACCTTC.